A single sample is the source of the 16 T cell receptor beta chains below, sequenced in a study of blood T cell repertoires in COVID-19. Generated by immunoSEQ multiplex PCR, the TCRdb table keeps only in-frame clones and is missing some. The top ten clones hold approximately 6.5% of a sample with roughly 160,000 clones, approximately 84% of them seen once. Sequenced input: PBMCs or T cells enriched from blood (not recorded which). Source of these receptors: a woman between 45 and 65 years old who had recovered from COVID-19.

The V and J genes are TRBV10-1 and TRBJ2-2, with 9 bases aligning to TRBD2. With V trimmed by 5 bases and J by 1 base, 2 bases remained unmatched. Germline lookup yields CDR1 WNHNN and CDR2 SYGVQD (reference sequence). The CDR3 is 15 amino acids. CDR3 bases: TGCGCCAGCAGTTTAGCGGGAGTGAACACCGGGGAGCTGTTTTTT. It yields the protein CASSLAGVNTGELFF.

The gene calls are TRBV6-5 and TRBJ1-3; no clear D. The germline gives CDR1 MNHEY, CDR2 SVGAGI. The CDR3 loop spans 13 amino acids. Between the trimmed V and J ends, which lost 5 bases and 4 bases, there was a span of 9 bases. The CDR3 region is CASSRSGGNTIYF. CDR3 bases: TGTGCCAGCAGTCGCTCGGGGGGAAACACCATATATTTT.

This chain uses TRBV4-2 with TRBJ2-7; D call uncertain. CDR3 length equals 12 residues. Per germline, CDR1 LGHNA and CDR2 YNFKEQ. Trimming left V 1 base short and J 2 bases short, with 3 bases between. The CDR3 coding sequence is TGTGCCAGCAGCCAAGGGCCCTACGAGCAGTACTTC. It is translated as CASSQGPYEQYF.

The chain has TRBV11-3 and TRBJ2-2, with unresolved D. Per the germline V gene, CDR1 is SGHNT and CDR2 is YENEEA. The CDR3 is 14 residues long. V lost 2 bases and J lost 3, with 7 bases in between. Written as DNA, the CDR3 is TGTGCCAGCAGCTTACGGTCGGACACCGGGGAGCTGTTTTTT. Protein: CASSLRSDTGELFF.

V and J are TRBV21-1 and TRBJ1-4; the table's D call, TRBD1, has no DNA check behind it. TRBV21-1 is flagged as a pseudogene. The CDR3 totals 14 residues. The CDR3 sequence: CASNFAGVSEKLFF. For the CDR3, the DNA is TGTGCCAGCAATTTTGCAGGGGTAAGTGAAAAACTGTTTTTT.

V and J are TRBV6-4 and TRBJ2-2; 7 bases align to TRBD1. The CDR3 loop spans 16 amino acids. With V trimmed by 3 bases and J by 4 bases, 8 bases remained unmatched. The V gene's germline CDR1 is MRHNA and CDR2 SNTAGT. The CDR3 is CASSERGPPPTGELFF. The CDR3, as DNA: TGTGCCAGCAGTGAAAGGGGGCCACCGCCCACCGGGGAGCTGTTTTTT.

The CDR3 DNA follows: TGTGCCACTAAAACAGGGAATCAGCCCCAGCATTTT. It is translated as CATKTGNQPQHF. This chain uses TRBV19 with TRBJ1-5, with a tentative D call TRBD1 (6 bases). This CDR3 has 12 residues. Germline CDR1 and CDR2: LNHDA and SQIVND (reference sequence). With 10 bases removed from V and 4 bases from J, the gap between germline ends came to 11 bases. Using reference TRBV19 and TRBJ1-5 for the parts outside the CDR3, the full variable domain is DGGITQSPKYLFRKEGQNVTLSCEQNLNHDAMYWYRQDPGQGLRLIYYSQIVNDFQKGDIAEGYSVSREKKESFPLTVTSAQKNPTAFYLCATKTGNQPQHFGDGTRLSIL.

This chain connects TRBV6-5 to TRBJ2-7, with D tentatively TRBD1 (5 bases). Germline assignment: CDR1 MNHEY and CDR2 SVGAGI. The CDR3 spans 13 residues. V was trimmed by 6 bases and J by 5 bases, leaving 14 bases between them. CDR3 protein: CASSLLRGNEQYF. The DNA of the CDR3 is TGTGCCAGCAGCCTACTAAGGGGCAACGAGCAGTACTTC.

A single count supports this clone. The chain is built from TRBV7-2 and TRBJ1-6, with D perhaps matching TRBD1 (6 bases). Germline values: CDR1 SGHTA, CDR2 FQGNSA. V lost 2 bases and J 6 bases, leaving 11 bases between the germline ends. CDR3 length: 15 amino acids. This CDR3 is CASSLRGQPNSPLHF. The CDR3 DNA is TGTGCCAGCAGCTTAAGGGGACAACCTAATTCACCCCTCCACTTT.

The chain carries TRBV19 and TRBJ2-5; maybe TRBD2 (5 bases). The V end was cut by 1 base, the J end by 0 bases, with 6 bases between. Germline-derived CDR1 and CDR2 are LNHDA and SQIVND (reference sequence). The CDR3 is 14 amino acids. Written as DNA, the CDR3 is TGTGCCAGTAGTATAGGAGGGTACCAAGAGACCCAGTACTTC. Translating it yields CASSIGGYQETQYF.

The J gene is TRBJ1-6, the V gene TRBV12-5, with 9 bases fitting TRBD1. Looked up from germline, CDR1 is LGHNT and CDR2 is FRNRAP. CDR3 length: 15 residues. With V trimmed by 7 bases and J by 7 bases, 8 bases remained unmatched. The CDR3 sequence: CASEGQGRMNSPLHF. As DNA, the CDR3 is TGTGCTAGTGAGGGACAGGGAAGAATGAATTCACCCCTCCACTTT.

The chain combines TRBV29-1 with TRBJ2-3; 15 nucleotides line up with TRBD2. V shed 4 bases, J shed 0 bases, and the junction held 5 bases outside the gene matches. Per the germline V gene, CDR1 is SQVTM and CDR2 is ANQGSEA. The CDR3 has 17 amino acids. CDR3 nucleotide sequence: TGCAGCGTTGCTGGACTAGCGGGAGGGAAGAGCACAGATACGCAGTATTTT. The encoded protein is CSVAGLAGGKSTDTQYF.

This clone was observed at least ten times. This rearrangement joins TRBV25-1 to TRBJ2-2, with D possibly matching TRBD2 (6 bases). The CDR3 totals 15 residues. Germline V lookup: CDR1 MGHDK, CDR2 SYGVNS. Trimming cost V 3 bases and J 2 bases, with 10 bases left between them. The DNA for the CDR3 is TGTGCCAGCAGTGAGGAGGGGCCCAACACCGGGGAGCTGTTTTTT. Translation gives CASSEEGPNTGELFF.

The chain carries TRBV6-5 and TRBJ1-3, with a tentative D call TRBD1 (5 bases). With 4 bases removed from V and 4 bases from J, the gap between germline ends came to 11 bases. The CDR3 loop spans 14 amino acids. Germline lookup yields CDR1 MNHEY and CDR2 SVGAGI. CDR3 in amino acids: CASSSGGTGNTIYF. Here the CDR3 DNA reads TGTGCCAGCAGTTCGGGGGGTACCGGAAACACCATATATTTT.

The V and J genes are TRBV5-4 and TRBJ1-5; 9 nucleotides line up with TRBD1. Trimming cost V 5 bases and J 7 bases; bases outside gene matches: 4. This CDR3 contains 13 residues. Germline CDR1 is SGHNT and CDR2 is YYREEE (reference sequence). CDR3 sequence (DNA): TGTGCCAGCAGTCGGACAGGGGCCCAGCCCCAGCATTTT. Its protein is CASSRTGAQPQHF.

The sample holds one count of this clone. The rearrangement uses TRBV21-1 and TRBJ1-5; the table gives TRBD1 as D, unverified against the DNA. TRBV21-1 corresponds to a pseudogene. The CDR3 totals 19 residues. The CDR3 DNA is TGTGCCAGCAGCAAACCGACAGGATCAACGCCCTATAGCAATCAGCCCCAGCATTTT. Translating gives CASSKPTGSTPYSNQPQHF.